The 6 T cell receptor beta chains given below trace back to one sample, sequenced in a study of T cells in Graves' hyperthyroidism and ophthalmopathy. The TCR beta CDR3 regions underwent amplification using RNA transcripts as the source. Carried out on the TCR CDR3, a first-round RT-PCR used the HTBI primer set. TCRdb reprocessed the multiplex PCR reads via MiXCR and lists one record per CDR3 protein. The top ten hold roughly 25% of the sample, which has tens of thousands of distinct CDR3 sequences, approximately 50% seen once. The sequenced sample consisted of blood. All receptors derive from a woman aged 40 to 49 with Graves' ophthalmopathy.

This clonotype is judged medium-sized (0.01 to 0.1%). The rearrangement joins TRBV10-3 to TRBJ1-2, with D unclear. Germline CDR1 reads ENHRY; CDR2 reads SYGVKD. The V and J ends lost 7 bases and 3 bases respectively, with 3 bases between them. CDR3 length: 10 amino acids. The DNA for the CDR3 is TGTGCCATCAAGGACTATGGCTACACCTTC. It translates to CAIKDYGYTF.

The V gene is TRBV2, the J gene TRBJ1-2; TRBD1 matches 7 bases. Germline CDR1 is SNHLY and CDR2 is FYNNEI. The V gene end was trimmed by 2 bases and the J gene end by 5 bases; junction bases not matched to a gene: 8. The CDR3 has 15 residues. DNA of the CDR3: TGTGCCAGCAGTGAATCGGGGACAGTTCGGTATGGCTACACCTTC. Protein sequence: CASSESGTVRYGYTF.

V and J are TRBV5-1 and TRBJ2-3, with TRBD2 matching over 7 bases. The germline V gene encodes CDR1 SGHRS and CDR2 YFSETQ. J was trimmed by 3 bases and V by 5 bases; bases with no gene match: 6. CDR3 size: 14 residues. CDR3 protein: CASRVSGGTDTQYF. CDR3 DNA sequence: TGCGCCAGCAGAGTCTCGGGGGGAACAGATACGCAGTATTTT.

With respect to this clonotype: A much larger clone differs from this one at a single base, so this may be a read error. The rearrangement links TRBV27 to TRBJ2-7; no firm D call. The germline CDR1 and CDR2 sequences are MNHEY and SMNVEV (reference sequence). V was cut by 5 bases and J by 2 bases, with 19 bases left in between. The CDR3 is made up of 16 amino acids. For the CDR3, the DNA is TGTGCCAGCAGTCGCACCCCCAGACCTACACCCTACGAGCAGTACTTC. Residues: CASSRTPRPTPYEQYF.

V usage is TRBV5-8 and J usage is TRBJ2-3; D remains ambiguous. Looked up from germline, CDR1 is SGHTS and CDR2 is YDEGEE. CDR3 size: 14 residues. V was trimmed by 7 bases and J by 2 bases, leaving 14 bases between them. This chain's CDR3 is CASRNRGNTDTQYF. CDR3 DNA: TGTGCCAGCCGGAACAGAGGAAACACAGATACGCAGTATTTT. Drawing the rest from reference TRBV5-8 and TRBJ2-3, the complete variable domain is EAGVTQSPTHLIKTRGQQATLRCSPISGHTSVYWYQQALGLGLQFLLWYDEGEERNRGNFPPRFSGRQFPNYSSELNVNALELEDSALYLCASRNRGNTDTQYFGPGTRLTVL.

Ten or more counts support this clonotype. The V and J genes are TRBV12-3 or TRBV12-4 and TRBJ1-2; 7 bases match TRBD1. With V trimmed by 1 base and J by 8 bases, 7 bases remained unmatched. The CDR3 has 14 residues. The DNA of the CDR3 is TGTGCCAGCAGTTTAGGGGCCAACAGGGGCGGCTACACCTTC. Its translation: CASSLGANRGGYTF.